Below, 25 T cell receptor beta chains from the same sample are listed, as sequenced in a study of OX40 agonist ivuxolimab in advanced cancers. TCRdb's copy holds only in-frame clones and misses some; the assay was immunoSEQ multiplex PCR. The table has 20,000 to 25,000 clones, around 85% seen once. The material was CD4+ or CD8+ T cells sorted from blood, obtained in a trial of the OX40 agonist ivuxolimab. Source of these receptors: an adult with an advanced solid tumor such as melanoma, head and neck, liver or kidney cancer.

V is TRBV4-1 and J is TRBJ1-5; a weak D match, TRBD1 (5 bases). This CDR3 is 14 amino acids long. Germline V CDR1 and CDR2: MGHRA, YSYEKL. V gave up 6 bases and J gave up 8 bases, with 17 bases separating them. Here the CDR3 reads CASSRGLGMEPQHF. CDR3 coding DNA: TGCGCCAGCAGTCGGGGCCTGGGGATGGAGCCCCAGCATTTT.

CDR3 sequence (DNA): TGTGCCAGCAGTGATTCGCCTGGCCTATCATACGAGCAGTACTTC. This gives the protein CASSDSPGLSYEQYF. The chain recombines TRBV2 with TRBJ2-7; no reliable D call. The CDR3 runs 15 residues. Germline CDR1 SNHLY, CDR2 FYNNEI. V was clipped by 3 bases and J by 4 bases, with 16 bases between them.

The rearrangement uses TRBV6-5 and TRBJ2-7; D remains ambiguous. Germline V lookup: CDR1 MNHEY, CDR2 SVGAGI. V was shortened by 5 bases and J by 7 bases, with 15 bases between the two germline ends. CDR3 size: 13 residues. CDR3 residues: CASSQIGPPEQYF. CDR3 nucleotides: TGTGCCAGCAGTCAAATCGGGCCTCCGGAGCAGTACTTC.

V is TRBV25-1 and J is TRBJ2-3; D is possibly TRBD1 or TRBD2 (5 bases each). V was cut by 1 base and J by 9 bases, with 14 bases left in between. The CDR3 loop spans 14 amino acids. Germline V gives CDR1 MGHDK, CDR2 SYGVNS. The chain's CDR3 is CASSEWDGVETQYF. DNA for the CDR3: TGTGCCAGCAGTGAATGGGACGGGGTTGAAACGCAGTATTTT.

The genes are TRBV5-5 and TRBJ2-7; D not resolved. The germline V gene encodes CDR1 SGHKS and CDR2 YYEKEE (reference sequence). The CDR3 sequence is 12 residues long. With 5 bases removed from V and 0 bases from J, the gap between germline ends came to 6 bases. CDR3 amino acids: CASRDASYEQYF. The CDR3 DNA sequence: TGTGCCAGCAGAGACGCCTCCTACGAGCAGTACTTC.

The chain is built from TRBV5-6 and TRBJ2-5; D is perhaps TRBD1 (6 bases). The J call may be faulty, since TRBJ2-7 better matches the DNA end. Per germline, CDR1 SGHDT and CDR2 YYEEEE. There are 14 residues in the CDR3. CDR3 residues: CASSLTGISYEQYF. Written as DNA, the CDR3 is TGTGCCAGCAGCCTTACAGGGATCTCCTACGAGCAGTACTTC.

This chain uses TRBV7-9 with TRBJ1-2, with 9 bases fitting TRBD1. The CDR3 extends over 19 amino acids. Germline V gene lookup returns CDR1 SEHNR and CDR2 FQNEAQ (reference sequence). The V and J ends lost 6 bases and 5 bases, in that order; junction bases with no gene match: 22. The CDR3 reads CASSYSASGQGFRGYGYTF. CDR3 nucleotide sequence: TGTGCCAGCAGTTATTCCGCGTCGGGACAGGGTTTTCGAGGGTATGGCTACACCTTC. Full variable domain (rest looked up from reference TRBV7-9 and TRBJ1-2): DTGVSQNPRHKITKRGQNVTFRCDPISEHNRLYWYRQTLGQGPEFLTYFQNEAQLEKSRLLSDRFSAERPKGSFSTLEIQRTEQGDSAMYLCASSYSASGQGFRGYGYTFGSGTRLTVV.

The chain has TRBV7-8 and TRBJ2-7; 7 nucleotides match TRBD2. V trimming: 6 bases; J trimming: 5 bases; junction bases outside the gene matches: 10. Germline V gene lookup returns CDR1 SGHVS and CDR2 FQNEAQ. This CDR3 is built from 14 residues. This chain's CDR3 is CASRLAQSGDEQYF. The CDR3 DNA reads TGTGCCAGCAGACTAGCGCAAAGCGGAGACGAGCAGTACTTC.

The chain carries TRBV29-1 and TRBJ2-3, with TRBD1 matching over 7 bases. V was clipped by 2 bases and J by 3 bases; unmatched bases: 23. The V gene's germline CDR1 is SQVTM and CDR2 ANQGSEA. CDR3 length: 20 residues. In nucleotides, the CDR3 is TGCAGCGTTGAATTTATCAGGGGGACGAACTCCGACCTTTTTACAGATACGCAGTATTTT. It encodes CSVEFIRGTNSDLFTDTQYF.

The chain combines TRBV21-1 with TRBJ2-7; TRBD1, the table's D call, was not compared with the DNA. TRBV21-1 is given as a pseudogene. There are 12 residues in the CDR3. The CDR3 is CASGGQVYEQYF. CDR3 nucleotides: TGTGCCAGCGGAGGACAGGTCTACGAGCAGTACTTC.

This CDR3 is CASRPSGSTDTQYF. In DNA, the CDR3 is TGTGCCAGCCGTCCTAGCGGGAGCACAGATACGCAGTATTTT. The rearrangement joins TRBV9 to TRBJ2-3, with TRBD2 matching over 8 bases. The CDR3 spans 14 residues. CDR1 is SGDLS and CDR2 is YYNGEE in the germline V gene. V trimming: 7 bases; J trimming: 0 bases; junction bases outside the gene matches: 4.

The rearrangement joins TRBV5-6 to TRBJ2-4; D perhaps matches TRBD2 (5 bases). The germline gives CDR1 SGHDT, CDR2 YYEEEE. This CDR3 has 14 amino acids. Trimming shortened V by 0 bases and J by 6 bases, and 10 bases separated the two germline ends. For the CDR3, the DNA is TGTGCCAGCAGCTTGGTCGTGGGGAGAAACATTCAGTACTTC. Residues: CASSLVVGRNIQYF.

The chain joins TRBV5-6 to TRBJ2-5, with 11 bases that match TRBD2. CDR1 and CDR2 from the germline V gene are SGHDT and YYEEEE. The CDR3 contains 17 residues. V lost 0 bases to trimming and J lost 1 base; unmatched junction nucleotides: 5. CDR3 sequence (DNA): TGTGCCAGCAGCTTGGGGTCTAGCGGGAGGACCCAAGAGACCCAGTACTTC. It is translated as CASSLGSSGRTQETQYF. The full variable domain, its missing parts supplied by reference TRBV5-6 and TRBJ2-5, is DAGVTQSPTHLIKTRGQQVTLRCSPKSGHDTVSWYQQALGQGPQFIFQYYEEEERQRGNFPDRFSGHQFPNYSSELNVNALLLGDSALYLCASSLGSSGRTQETQYFGPGTRLLVL.

The genes are TRBV4-3 and TRBJ2-7, with 13 bases that match TRBD2. Germline V gives CDR1 LGHNA, CDR2 YSLEER. Unmatched junction bases numbered 8, after V lost 3 bases and J lost 6 bases. CDR3 length: 16 amino acids. The CDR3 sequence: CASSHLRTSGSSEQYF. CDR3 sequence (DNA): TGCGCCAGCAGCCACCTAAGGACTAGCGGGAGTTCCGAGCAGTACTTC.

This clone showed up just once. The V call is TRBV27, the J call TRBJ2-3; 8 bases agree with TRBD2. Germline-derived CDR1 and CDR2 are MNHEY and SMNVEV (reference sequence). The CDR3 is 15 amino acids. With 1 base clipped from V and 4 bases from J, the junction kept 4 bases outside the gene matches. In nucleotides, the CDR3 is TGTGCCAGCAGTTTATACCGGGAGGGCCCAGATACGCAGTATTTT. Its protein is CASSLYREGPDTQYF.

A single count supports this clone. This chain links TRBV4-3 with TRBJ2-7; 10 nucleotides align to TRBD2. With V trimmed by 5 bases and J by 4 bases, 8 bases remained unmatched. The germline CDR1 and CDR2 sequences are LGHNA and YSLEER. The CDR3 is 15 amino acids. The CDR3 sequence is CASSMRAGGLYEQYF. The CDR3, as DNA: TGCGCCAGCAGCATGCGAGCGGGGGGGCTTTACGAGCAGTACTTC.

This clone has only one observation. V is TRBV7-9 and J is TRBJ2-1; tentatively, D is TRBD1 or TRBD2 (6 bases each). V was trimmed by 1 base and J by 4 bases, leaving 11 bases between them. Germline values: CDR1 SEHNR, CDR2 FQNEAQ (reference sequence). The CDR3 runs to 15 residues. CDR3 bases: TGTGCCAGCAGCTTAGAAGGGGGGAATTACAATGAGCAGTTCTTC. It translates to CASSLEGGNYNEQFF.

The CDR3: CASSPSQGGTDTQYF. The CDR3 DNA sequence: TGTGCCAGCAGCCCGTCCCAGGGTGGCACAGATACGCAGTATTTT. The V call is TRBV7-3, the J call TRBJ2-3; weak D call: TRBD1 (5 bases). The CDR3 totals 15 residues. Germline lookup yields CDR1 SGHTA and CDR2 FQGTGA. Trimming stripped 5 bases from V and 1 base from J, with 13 bases between.

The chain joins TRBV7-9 to TRBJ2-4; 7 nucleotides align to TRBD2. Germline V gives CDR1 SEHNR, CDR2 FQNEAQ (reference sequence). Unmatched junction bases numbered 3, after V lost 1 base and J lost 6 bases. There are 14 residues in the CDR3. The DNA for the CDR3 is TGTGCCAGCAGCTTAGGGGGAGGGAGAAACATTCAGTACTTC. Encoded protein: CASSLGGGRNIQYF.

The chain employs TRBV11-2 and TRBJ2-3; D gene ambiguous. The CDR3 is 11 amino acids. V gave up 3 bases and J gave up 2 bases, with 0 bases separating them. The V gene's germline CDR1 is SGHAT and CDR2 FQNNGV. The DNA for the CDR3 is TGTGCCAGCAGCTTCACAGATACGCAGTATTTT. Translating gives CASSFTDTQYF.

This clone was picked up a small number of times. This chain uses TRBV9 with TRBJ2-3, with 11 bases matching TRBD2. Germline CDR1 is SGDLS and CDR2 is YYNGEE. Losses at the gene ends were 3 bases for V and 6 bases for J; bases not matched to a gene: 12. The CDR3 sequence is 17 residues long. The CDR3 DNA follows: TGTGCCAGCAGCGCCGTTAGCGGGGGGGCCTCATCCGATACGCAGTATTTT. It encodes CASSAVSGGASSDTQYF.

CDR3 DNA sequence: TGTGCCAGCTCATGGACTGACAGAACAAACATTCAGTACTTC. Translating gives CASSWTDRTNIQYF. V and J are TRBV9 and TRBJ2-4; tentatively, D is TRBD1 or TRBD2 (5 bases each). The CDR3 contains 14 residues. The V gene lost 7 bases and the J gene lost 6 bases, with 17 bases spanning the gap. Germline V gene lookup returns CDR1 SGDLS and CDR2 YYNGEE.

The chain employs TRBV5-6 and TRBJ1-1; D gene uncertain. CDR1 SGHDT and CDR2 YYEEEE come from the germline V gene. Trimming took 3 bases from V and 6 from J, leaving 9 bases between them. The CDR3 loop spans 12 amino acids. In nucleotides, the CDR3 is TGTGCCAGCAGCTCCAACTCGGCTGAAGCTTTCTTT. Residues: CASSSNSAEAFF.

This chain connects TRBV11-2 to TRBJ2-7; no reliable D call. V lost 3 bases and J 3 bases, leaving 9 bases between the germline ends. The germline V gene has CDR1 SGHAT and CDR2 FQNNGV. The CDR3 is 13 amino acids. The CDR3 DNA reads TGTGCCAGCAGCTTTTCACTCTTCTACGAGCAGTACTTC. Translating it yields CASSFSLFYEQYF.

This chain connects TRBV7-6 to TRBJ2-1; D is possibly TRBD2 (6 bases). V was clipped by 0 bases and J by 10 bases, with 13 bases between them. Germline V gene sequence: CDR1 SGHVS, CDR2 FNYEAQ. The CDR3 contains 14 residues. The CDR3 coding sequence is TGTGCCAGCAGCTTAGCGAGGAGGGCTGGCGAGCAGTTCTTC. It is translated as CASSLARRAGEQFF.